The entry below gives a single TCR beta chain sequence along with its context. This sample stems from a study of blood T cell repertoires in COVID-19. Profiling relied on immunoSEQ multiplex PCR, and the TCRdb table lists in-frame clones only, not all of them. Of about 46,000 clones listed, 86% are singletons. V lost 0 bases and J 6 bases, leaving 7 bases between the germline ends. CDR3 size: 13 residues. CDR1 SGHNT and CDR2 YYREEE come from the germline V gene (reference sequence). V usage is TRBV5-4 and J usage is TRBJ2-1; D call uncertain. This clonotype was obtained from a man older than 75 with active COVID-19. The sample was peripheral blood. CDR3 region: CASSLASSNEQFF. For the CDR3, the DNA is TGTGCCAGCAGCTTGGCCTCCAGCAATGAGCAGTTCTTC.